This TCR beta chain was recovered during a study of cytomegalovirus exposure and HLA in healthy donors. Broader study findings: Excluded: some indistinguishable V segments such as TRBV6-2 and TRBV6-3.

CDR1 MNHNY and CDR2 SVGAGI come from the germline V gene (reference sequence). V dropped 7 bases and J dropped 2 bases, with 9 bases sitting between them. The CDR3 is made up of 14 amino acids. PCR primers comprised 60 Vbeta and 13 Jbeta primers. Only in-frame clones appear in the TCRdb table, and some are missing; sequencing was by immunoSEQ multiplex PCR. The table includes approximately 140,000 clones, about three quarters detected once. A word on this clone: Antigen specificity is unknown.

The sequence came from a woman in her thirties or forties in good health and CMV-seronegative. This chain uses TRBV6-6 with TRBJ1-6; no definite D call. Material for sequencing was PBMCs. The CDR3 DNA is TGTGCCAGCACCCCCTCCCCCTATAATTCACCCCTCCACTTT. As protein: CASTPSPYNSPLHF.